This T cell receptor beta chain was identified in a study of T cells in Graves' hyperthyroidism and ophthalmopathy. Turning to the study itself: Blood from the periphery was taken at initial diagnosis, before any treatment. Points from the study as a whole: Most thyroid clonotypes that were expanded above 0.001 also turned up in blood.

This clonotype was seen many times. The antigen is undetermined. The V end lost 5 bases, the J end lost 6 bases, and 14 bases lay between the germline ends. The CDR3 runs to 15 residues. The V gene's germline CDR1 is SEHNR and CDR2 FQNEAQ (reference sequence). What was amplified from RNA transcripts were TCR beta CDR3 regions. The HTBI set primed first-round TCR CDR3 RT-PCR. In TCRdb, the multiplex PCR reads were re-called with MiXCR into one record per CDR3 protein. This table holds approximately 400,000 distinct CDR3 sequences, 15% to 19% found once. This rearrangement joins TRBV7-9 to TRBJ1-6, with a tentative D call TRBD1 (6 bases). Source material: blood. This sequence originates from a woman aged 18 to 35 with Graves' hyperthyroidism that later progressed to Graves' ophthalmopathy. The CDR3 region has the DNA TGTGCCAGCAGCGGAATCGGGGGGGCTAATTCACCCCTCCACTTT. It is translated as CASSGIGGANSPLHF.